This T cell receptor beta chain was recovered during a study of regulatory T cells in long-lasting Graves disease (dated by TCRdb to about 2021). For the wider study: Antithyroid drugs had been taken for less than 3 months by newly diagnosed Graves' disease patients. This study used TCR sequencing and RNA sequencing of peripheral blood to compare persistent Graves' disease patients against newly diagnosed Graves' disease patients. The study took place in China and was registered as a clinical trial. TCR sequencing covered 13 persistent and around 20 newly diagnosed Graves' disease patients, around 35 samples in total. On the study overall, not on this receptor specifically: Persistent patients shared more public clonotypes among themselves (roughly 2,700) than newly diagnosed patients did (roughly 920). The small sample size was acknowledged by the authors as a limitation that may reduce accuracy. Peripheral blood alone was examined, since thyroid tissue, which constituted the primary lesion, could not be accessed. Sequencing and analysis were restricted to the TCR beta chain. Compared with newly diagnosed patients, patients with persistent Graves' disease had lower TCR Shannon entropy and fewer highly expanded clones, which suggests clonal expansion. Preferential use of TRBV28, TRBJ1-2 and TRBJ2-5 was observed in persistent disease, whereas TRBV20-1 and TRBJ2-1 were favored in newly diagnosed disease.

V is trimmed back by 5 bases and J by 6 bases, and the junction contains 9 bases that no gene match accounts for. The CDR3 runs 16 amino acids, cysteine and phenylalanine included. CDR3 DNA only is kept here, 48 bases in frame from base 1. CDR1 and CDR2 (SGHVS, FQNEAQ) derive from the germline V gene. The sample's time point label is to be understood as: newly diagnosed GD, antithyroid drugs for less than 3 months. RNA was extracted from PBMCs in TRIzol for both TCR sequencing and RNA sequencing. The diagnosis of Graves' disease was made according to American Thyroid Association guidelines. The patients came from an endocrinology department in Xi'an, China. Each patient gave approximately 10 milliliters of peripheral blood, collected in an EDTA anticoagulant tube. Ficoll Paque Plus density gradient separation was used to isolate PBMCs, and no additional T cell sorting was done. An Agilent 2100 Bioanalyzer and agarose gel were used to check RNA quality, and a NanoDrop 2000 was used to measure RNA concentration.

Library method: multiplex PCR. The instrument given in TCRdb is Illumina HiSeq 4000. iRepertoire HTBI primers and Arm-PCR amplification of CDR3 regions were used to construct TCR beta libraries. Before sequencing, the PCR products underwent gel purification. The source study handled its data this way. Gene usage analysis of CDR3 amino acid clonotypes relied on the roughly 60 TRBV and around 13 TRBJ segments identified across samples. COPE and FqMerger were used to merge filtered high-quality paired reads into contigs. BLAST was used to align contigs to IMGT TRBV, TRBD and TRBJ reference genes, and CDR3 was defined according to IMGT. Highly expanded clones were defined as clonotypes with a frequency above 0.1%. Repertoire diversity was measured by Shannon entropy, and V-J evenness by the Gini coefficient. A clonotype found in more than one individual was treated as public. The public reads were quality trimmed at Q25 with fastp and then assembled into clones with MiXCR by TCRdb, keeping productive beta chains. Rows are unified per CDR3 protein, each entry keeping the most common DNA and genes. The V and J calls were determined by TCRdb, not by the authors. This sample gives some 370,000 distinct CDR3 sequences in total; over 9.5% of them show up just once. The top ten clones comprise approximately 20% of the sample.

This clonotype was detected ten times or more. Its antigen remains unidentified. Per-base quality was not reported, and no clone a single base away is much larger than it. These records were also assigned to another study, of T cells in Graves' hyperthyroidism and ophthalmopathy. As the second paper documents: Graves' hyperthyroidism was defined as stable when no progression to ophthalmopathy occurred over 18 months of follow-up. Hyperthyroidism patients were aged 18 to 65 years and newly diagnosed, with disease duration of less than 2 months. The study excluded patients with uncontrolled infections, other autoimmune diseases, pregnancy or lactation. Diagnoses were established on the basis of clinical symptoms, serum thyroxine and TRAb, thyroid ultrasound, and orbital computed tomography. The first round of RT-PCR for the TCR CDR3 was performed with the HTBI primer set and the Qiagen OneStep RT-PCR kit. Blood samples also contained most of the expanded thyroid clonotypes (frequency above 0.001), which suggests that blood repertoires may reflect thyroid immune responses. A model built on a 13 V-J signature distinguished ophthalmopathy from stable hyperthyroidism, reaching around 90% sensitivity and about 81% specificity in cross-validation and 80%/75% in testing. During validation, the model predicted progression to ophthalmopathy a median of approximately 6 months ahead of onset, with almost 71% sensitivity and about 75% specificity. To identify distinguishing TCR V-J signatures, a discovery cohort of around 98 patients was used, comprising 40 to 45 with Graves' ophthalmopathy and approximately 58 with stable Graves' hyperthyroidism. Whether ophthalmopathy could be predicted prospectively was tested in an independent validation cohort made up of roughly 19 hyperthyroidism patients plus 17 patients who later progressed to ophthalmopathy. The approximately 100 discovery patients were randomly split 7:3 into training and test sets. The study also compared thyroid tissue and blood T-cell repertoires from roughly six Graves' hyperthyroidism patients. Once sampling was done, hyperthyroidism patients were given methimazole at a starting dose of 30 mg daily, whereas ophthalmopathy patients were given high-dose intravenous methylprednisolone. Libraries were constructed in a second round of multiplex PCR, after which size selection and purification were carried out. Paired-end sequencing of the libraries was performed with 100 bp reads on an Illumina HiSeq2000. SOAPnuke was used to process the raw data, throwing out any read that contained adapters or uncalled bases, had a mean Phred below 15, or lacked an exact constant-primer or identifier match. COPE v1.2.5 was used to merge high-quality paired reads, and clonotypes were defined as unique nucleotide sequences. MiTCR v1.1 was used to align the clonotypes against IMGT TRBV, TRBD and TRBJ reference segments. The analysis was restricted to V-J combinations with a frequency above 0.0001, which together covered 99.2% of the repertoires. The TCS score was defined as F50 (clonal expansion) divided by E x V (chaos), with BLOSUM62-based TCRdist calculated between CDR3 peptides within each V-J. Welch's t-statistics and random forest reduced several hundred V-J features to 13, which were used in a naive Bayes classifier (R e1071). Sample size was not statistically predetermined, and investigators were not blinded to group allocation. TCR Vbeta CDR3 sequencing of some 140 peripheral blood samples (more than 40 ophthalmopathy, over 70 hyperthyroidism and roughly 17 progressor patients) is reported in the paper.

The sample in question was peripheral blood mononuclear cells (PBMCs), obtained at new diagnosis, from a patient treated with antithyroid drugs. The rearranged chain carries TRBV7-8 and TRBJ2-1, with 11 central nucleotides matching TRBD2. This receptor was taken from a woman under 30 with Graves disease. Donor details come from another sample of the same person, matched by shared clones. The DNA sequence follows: TGTGCCAGCAGCACATATAGCGGGGGGGCCGGCAATGAGCAGTTCTTC. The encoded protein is CASSTYSGGAGNEQFF.